The 31 T cell receptor beta chains below all came from one sample that was sequenced in a study of blood T cell repertoires in COVID-19. The protocol was immunoSEQ multiplex PCR, while the TCRdb copy is restricted to in-frame clones and leaves out a portion. The sample yields approximately 61,000 clones, around 82% seen once. Sequencing was done on a sample of peripheral blood. These receptors were taken from a man older than 75 with active or convalescent COVID-19.

The chain links TRBV5-1 to TRBJ2-5; no reliable D call. The CDR3 is 16 amino acids. Deletions cut 1 base from V and 0 bases from J, with 13 bases between. Germline assignment: CDR1 SGHRS and CDR2 YFSETQ. The CDR3 reads CASSLRSSRDQETQYF. CDR3 nucleotide sequence: TGCGCCAGCAGCTTGAGATCCAGCCGGGACCAAGAGACCCAGTACTTC.

The V and J genes are TRBV19 and TRBJ2-3; 9 bases align to TRBD2. The CDR3 sequence is 15 residues long. Germline V gives CDR1 LNHDA, CDR2 SQIVND (reference sequence). V shed 7 bases, J shed 1 base, and the junction held 6 bases outside the gene matches. This CDR3 is CASTPSGDGTDTQYF. The CDR3 coding sequence is TGTGCCAGTACCCCTAGCGGGGACGGCACAGATACGCAGTATTTT.

V and J are TRBV19 and TRBJ2-1; 8 nucleotides align to TRBD1. Germline V gene data show CDR1 as LNHDA and CDR2 as SQIVND (reference sequence). This CDR3 has 14 amino acids. J gave up 8 bases and V 5 bases, and 8 bases lay outside the gene matches. In DNA, the CDR3 is TGTGCCAGTAGTTACCGGGACAGGATCGATGAGCAGTTCTTC. Its protein product is CASSYRDRIDEQFF.

This clone was found a few times. The genes are TRBV14 and TRBJ2-1; TRBD2 is a possible D gene (6 bases). CDR1 SGHDN and CDR2 FVKESK come from the germline V gene. V was trimmed by 5 bases and J by 10 bases, leaving 18 bases between them. This CDR3 contains 14 residues. The CDR3 sequence is CASSTITSSREQFF. The DNA of the CDR3 is TGTGCCAGCAGCACAATTACTAGCTCACGGGAGCAGTTCTTC.

The chain couples TRBV5-1 to TRBJ2-2; 7 bases fit TRBD2. V shed 0 bases and J 0 bases; nucleotides not matched to a gene: 2. This CDR3 has 16 amino acids. Germline V CDR1 and CDR2: SGHRS, YFSETQ. CDR3: CASSLGAGANTGELFF. CDR3 sequence (DNA): TGCGCCAGCAGCTTGGGGGCGGGGGCGAACACCGGGGAGCTGTTTTTT.

This sequence joins TRBV7-9 and TRBJ1-5; 7 nucleotides align to TRBD1. Germline CDR1 and CDR2: SEHNR and FQNEAQ (reference sequence). The CDR3 runs to 16 residues. Losses at the gene ends were 3 bases for V and 7 bases for J; bases not matched to a gene: 12. The DNA of the CDR3 is TGTGCCAGCAGCTTGTCACCAGGGGGTTGGGAACAGCCCCAGCATTTT. Protein: CASSLSPGGWEQPQHF.

The rearrangement joins TRBV20-1 to TRBJ1-2; 7 bases fit TRBD1. V shed 8 bases, J shed 8 bases, and the junction held 2 bases outside the gene matches. Germline V gene data show CDR1 as DFQATT and CDR2 as SNEGSKA (reference sequence). This CDR3 comprises 9 residues. This chain's CDR3 is CSRGRGYTF. As DNA, the CDR3 is TGCAGTAGGGGGCGCGGCTACACCTTC.

With respect to this clone: The junction does not match germline at one end; this may be a read error. The V gene is TRBV4-2, the J gene TRBJ1-1; D not resolved. This CDR3 is 13 amino acids long. Germline V gene lookup returns CDR1 LGHNA and CDR2 YNFKEQ. The CDR3 loop is CASSTTSNPEAFF. CDR3 in DNA: TGTGCCAGCAGCACAACCTCGAACCCTGAAGCTTTCTTT.

The V and J genes are TRBV4-1 and TRBJ2-5; 7 nucleotides align to TRBD2. J lost 4 bases, V lost 1 base, and 21 bases had no gene match. The CDR3 consists of 20 residues. Germline V gene sequence: CDR1 MGHRA, CDR2 YSYEKL. The CDR3 nucleotides read TGCGCCAGCAGCCAAGTATTTGGGGGAGGGCTTGGAGGGGCCCGAGAGACCCAGTACTTC. Translated, it gives CASSQVFGGGLGGARETQYF.

The rearrangement joins TRBV6-2 or TRBV6-3 to TRBJ1-5, with a possible D match to TRBD1 (6 bases). The germline V gene has CDR1 MNHEY and CDR2 SVGEGT. V lost 6 bases to trimming and J lost 0 bases, with 15 bases between them. This CDR3 comprises 16 residues. DNA for the CDR3: TGTGCCAGCAGCCCGACCGGGACACTTAGCAATCAGCCCCAGCATTTT. Translation gives CASSPTGTLSNQPQHF.

The chain uses TRBV15 and TRBJ2-1; 7 bases are a match to TRBD2. CDR1 and CDR2 from the germline V gene are LNHNV and YYDKDF (reference sequence). The CDR3 is made up of 15 amino acids. Trimming cost V 0 bases and J 5 bases; bases outside gene matches: 4. The CDR3, as DNA: TGTGCCACCAGCAGAGAAGCGGGAAGGAACAATGAGCAGTTCTTC. Amino acid sequence: CATSREAGRNNEQFF.

V usage is TRBV24-1 and J usage is TRBJ2-1; TRBD2 agrees at 11 bases. Germline values: CDR1 KGHDR, CDR2 SFDVKD. V lost 4 bases, J lost 4 bases, and 11 bases stayed unmatched. The length of the CDR3 is 18 residues. CDR3 sequence reads: CATSDPGLAEREYNEQFF. CDR3 sequence (DNA): TGTGCCACCAGTGACCCGGGACTAGCGGAAAGAGAATACAATGAGCAGTTCTTC.

The chain has TRBV3-1 (or the pseudogene TRBV3-2) and TRBJ1-2, with no clear D. The CDR3 covers 11 residues. CDR1 LGHDT and CDR2 YNNKEL come from the germline V gene (reference sequence). Trimming cost V 1 base and J 8 bases, with 5 bases left between them. For the CDR3, the DNA is TGTGCCAGCAGCCAAGGGCAAGGCTACACCTTC. Encoded protein: CASSQGQGYTF.

V gene TRBV19 combines with J gene TRBJ2-7; D gene unclear. In germline, CDR1 is LNHDA, CDR2 SQIVND (reference sequence). CDR3 length: 14 amino acids. V was shortened by 2 bases and J by 1 base, with 9 bases between the two germline ends. The chain's CDR3 is CASSIQLDSYEQYF. The CDR3 DNA sequence: TGTGCCAGTAGTATACAGCTAGATTCCTACGAGCAGTACTTC.

This chain joins TRBV6-5 and TRBJ1-5; 11 positions match TRBD1. CDR1 MNHEY and CDR2 SVGAGI come from the germline V gene. The CDR3 is made up of 15 amino acids. The V and J ends lost 4 bases and 6 bases, in that order; junction bases with no gene match: 5. In nucleotides, the CDR3 is TGTGCCAGCAGTTTAAGGACAGGGGGCACTCAGCCCCAGCATTTT. As protein: CASSLRTGGTQPQHF.

The V call is TRBV7-3, the J call TRBJ2-3; D perhaps matches TRBD2 (7 bases). Germline assignment: CDR1 SGHTA and CDR2 FQGTGA. Trimming took off 2 bases at V and 7 bases at J, with 16 bases between the two ends. This CDR3 has 15 residues. This CDR3 is CASSLRHREGNTQYF. Here the CDR3 DNA reads TGTGCCAGCAGCTTACGCCACAGGGAGGGGAATACGCAGTATTTT.

The V call is TRBV19, the J call TRBJ2-3; 7 nucleotides match TRBD1. The CDR3 is 14 amino acids. V shed 5 bases and J 5 bases; nucleotides not matched to a gene: 7. Germline V CDR1 and CDR2: LNHDA, SQIVND (reference sequence). CDR3 loop: CASSVTGVVDTQYF. The CDR3 nucleotides are TGTGCCAGTAGTGTTACAGGGGTGGTAGATACGCAGTATTTT.

The chain joins TRBV6-5 to TRBJ2-7; TRBD1 aligns across 11 bases. The V gene end was trimmed by 2 bases and the J gene end by 4 bases; junction bases not matched to a gene: 1. The germline gives CDR1 MNHEY, CDR2 SVGAGI. CDR3 size: 14 residues. CDR3 region: CASSYRDRGYEQYF. The DNA of the CDR3 is TGTGCCAGCAGTTACAGGGACAGGGGGTACGAGCAGTACTTC.

The V gene is TRBV7-9, the J gene TRBJ2-7, with 10 positions matching TRBD2. The V gene's germline CDR1 is SEHNR and CDR2 FQNEAQ (reference sequence). This CDR3 contains 18 residues. Germline trimming cut 5 bases from V and 3 bases from J; bases unmatched to any gene: 16. CDR3 coding DNA: TGTGCCAGCAGCCCAGAGGGCCTCGGGACTAGCGAGGGCTACGAGCAGTACTTC. Its translation: CASSPEGLGTSEGYEQYF.

This clone has just a few counts. The chain is built from TRBV7-9 and TRBJ2-7, with 9 bases aligning to TRBD1. The CDR3 covers 14 residues. With V trimmed by 6 bases and J by 4 bases, 7 bases remained unmatched. Germline V CDR1 and CDR2: SEHNR, FQNEAQ (reference sequence). CDR3 region: CASSRTGDSYEQYF. As DNA, the CDR3 is TGTGCCAGCAGTCGGACAGGGGATTCGTACGAGCAGTACTTC.

This chain links TRBV11-2 with TRBJ2-2, with 10 bases that match TRBD2. Unmatched junction bases numbered 12, after V lost 5 bases and J lost 6 bases. The CDR3 has 17 residues. Germline CDR1 reads SGHAT; CDR2 reads FQNNGV. For the CDR3, the DNA is TGTGCCAGCAGCGGAAGGCCTAGCGGGAGAATCCCCGGGGAGCTGTTTTTT. As protein: CASSGRPSGRIPGELFF.

V usage is TRBV19 and J usage is TRBJ2-7, with a tentative D call TRBD1 (6 bases). The CDR3 is 15 amino acids. Germline values: CDR1 LNHDA, CDR2 SQIVND (reference sequence). V was pared by 4 bases and J by 2 bases, with 15 bases between. This CDR3 is CASSRAVGGTYEQYF. CDR3 DNA: TGTGCCAGTAGTAGGGCTGTAGGGGGAACCTACGAGCAGTACTTC. The complete variable domain, with remaining parts taken from reference TRBV19 and TRBJ2-7, reads DGGITQSPKYLFRKEGQNVTLSCEQNLNHDAMYWYRQDPGQGLRLIYYSQIVNDFQKGDIAEGYSVSREKKESFPLTVTSAQKNPTAFYLCASSRAVGGTYEQYFGPGTRLTVT.

The J gene is TRBJ2-1, the V gene TRBV4-1; possible D gene TRBD2, 6 bases. Per the germline V gene, CDR1 is MGHRA and CDR2 is YSYEKL. V lost 6 bases and J lost 2, with 14 bases in between. CDR3 length equals 15 residues. The CDR3 region has the DNA TGCGCCAGCAGTCCTATGGGGGGAGCCTACAATGAGCAGTTCTTC. Protein sequence: CASSPMGGAYNEQFF.

The chain combines TRBV12-3 or TRBV12-4 with TRBJ1-1, with a weak D call TRBD1 (5 bases). With 5 bases removed from V and 11 bases from J, the gap between germline ends came to 12 bases. This CDR3 spans 11 amino acids. In DNA form, the CDR3 reads TGTGCCAGCAGTGGAGGGGACCGGGCTTTCTTT. Translating it yields CASSGGDRAFF.

This clone was counted a single time. The genes are TRBV10-3 and TRBJ1-2, with D possibly being TRBD1 (5 bases). The CDR3 runs to 12 residues. The germline V gene has CDR1 ENHRY and CDR2 SYGVKD. The CDR3 protein is CATKRGSYGYTF. The CDR3 bases are TGTGCAACCAAACGGGGGTCCTATGGCTACACCTTC.

This chain links TRBV2 with TRBJ1-1; the D gene is possibly TRBD1 (5 bases). V dropped 2 bases and J dropped 4 bases, with 14 bases sitting between them. The V gene's germline CDR1 is SNHLY and CDR2 FYNNEI. The CDR3 totals 15 residues. DNA for the CDR3: TGTGCCAGCAGTGAAATGGGGGGAGTTACCACTGAAGCTTTCTTT. This translates into CASSEMGGVTTEAFF. Looking up the rest from reference TRBV2 and TRBJ1-1 gives the full variable domain: EPEVTQTPSHQVTQMGQEVILRCVPISNHLYFYWYRQILGQKVEFLVSFYNNEISEKSEIFDDQFSVERPDGSNFTLKIRSTKLEDSAMYFCASSEMGGVTTEAFFGQGTRLTVV.

The rearrangement links TRBV3-1 (or the pseudogene TRBV3-2) to TRBJ2-5; perhaps TRBD2 as D (6 bases). Germline lookup yields CDR1 LGHDT and CDR2 YNNKEL (reference sequence). The ends were cut back, 5 bases at V and 5 bases at J, with 12 bases in the middle. This CDR3 is 13 amino acids long. The CDR3 coding sequence is TGTGCCAGCAGCATCGGGGGAGACGAGACCCAGTACTTC. It is translated as CASSIGGDETQYF.

DNA of the CDR3: TGCAGCGTAGTGGGCCCGGATACGCAGTATTTT. Protein sequence: CSVVGPDTQYF. The chain couples TRBV20-1 to TRBJ2-3; D is unclear. The CDR3 contains 11 residues. Germline V gives CDR1 DFQATT, CDR2 SNEGSKA (reference sequence).

This clone was picked up a small number of times. The chain joins TRBV20-1 to TRBJ1-5; 9 bases line up with TRBD1. V lost 3 bases, J lost 4 bases, and 10 bases stayed unmatched. The CDR3 has 16 residues. Germline V gives CDR1 DFQATT, CDR2 SNEGSKA (reference sequence). The CDR3 sequence: CSASQAGTGSNQPQHF. The CDR3 nucleotides read TGCAGTGCTAGTCAAGCAGGGACAGGGTCGAATCAGCCCCAGCATTTT.

This sequence joins TRBV7-9 and TRBJ1-2; D may be TRBD1 (5 bases). The length of the CDR3 is 14 residues. V lost 3 bases and J lost 8, with 16 bases in between. The germline V gene encodes CDR1 SEHNR and CDR2 FQNEAQ (reference sequence). The CDR3 DNA reads TGTGCCAGCAGCTTGGACGCTGGGGCGGGGGGCTACACCTTC. Protein: CASSLDAGAGGYTF.

The V and J genes are TRBV21-1 and TRBJ2-7; TRBD2 is the table's D call and was not checked against the DNA. TRBV21-1 is classified as a pseudogene. This CDR3 region has 14 residues. The CDR3 protein is CASSIWTSSYEQYF. The CDR3 nucleotides read TGTGCCAGCAGCATTTGGACTAGCTCCTACGAGCAGTACTTC.